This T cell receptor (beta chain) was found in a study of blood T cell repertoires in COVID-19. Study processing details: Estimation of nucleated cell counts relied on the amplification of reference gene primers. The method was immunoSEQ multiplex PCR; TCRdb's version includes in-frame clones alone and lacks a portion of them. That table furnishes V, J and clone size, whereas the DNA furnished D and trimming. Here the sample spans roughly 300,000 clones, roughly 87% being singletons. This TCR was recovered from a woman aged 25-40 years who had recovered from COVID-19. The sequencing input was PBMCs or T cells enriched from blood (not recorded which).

DNA of the CDR3: TGCGCCAGCAGCCAAGAAGCGGGTACTAACTATGGCTACACCTTC. Its protein product is CASSQEAGTNYGYTF. The V and J genes are TRBV4-1 and TRBJ1-2; D ambiguous. Germline V gives CDR1 MGHRA, CDR2 YSYEKL. V lost 0 bases to trimming and J lost 0 bases, with 8 bases between them. The CDR3 covers 15 residues.